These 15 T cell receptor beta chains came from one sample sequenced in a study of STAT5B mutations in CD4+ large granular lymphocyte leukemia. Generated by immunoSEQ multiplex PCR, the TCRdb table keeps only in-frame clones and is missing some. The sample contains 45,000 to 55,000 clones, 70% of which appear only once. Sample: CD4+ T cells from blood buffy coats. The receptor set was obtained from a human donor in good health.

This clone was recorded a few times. The CDR3 is CASTGVNAFQAFF. In DNA form, the CDR3 reads TGTGCCTCGACAGGGGTCAATGCGTTCCAAGCTTTCTTT. The V and J genes are TRBV28 and TRBJ1-1; TRBD1 matches 8 bases. The trim removed 11 bases at V and 9 bases at J, leaving 14 bases unmatched. Germline values: CDR1 MDHEN, CDR2 SYDVKM. This CDR3 comprises 13 residues.

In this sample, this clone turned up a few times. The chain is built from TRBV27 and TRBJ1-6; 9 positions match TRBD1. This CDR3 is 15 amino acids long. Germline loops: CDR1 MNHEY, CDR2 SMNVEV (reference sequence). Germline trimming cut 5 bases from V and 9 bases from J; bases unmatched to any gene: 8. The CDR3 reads CASSPGQGRGSPLHF. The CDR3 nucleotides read TGTGCCAGCAGTCCCGGACAGGGGCGGGGTTCACCCCTCCACTTT.

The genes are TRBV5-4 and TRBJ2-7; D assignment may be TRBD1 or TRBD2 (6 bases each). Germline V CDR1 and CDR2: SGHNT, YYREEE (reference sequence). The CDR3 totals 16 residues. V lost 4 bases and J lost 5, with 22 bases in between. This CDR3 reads CASSVTPGGTGNEQYF. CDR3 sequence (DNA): TGTGCCAGCAGCGTAACACCCGGGGGCACGGGCAACGAGCAGTACTTC.

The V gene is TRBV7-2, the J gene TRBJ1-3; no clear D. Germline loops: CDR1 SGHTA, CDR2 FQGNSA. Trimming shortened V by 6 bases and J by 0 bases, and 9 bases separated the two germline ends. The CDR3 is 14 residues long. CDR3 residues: CASSPTYSGNTIYF. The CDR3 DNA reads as TGTGCCAGCAGTCCCACATACTCTGGAAACACCATATATTTT.

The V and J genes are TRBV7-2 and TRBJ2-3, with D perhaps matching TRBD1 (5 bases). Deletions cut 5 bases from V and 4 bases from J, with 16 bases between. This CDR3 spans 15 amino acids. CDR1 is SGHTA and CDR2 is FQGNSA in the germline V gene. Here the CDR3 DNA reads TGTGCCAGCAGCCCCGTGGCAGGGTCCCCAGATACGCAGTATTTT. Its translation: CASSPVAGSPDTQYF.

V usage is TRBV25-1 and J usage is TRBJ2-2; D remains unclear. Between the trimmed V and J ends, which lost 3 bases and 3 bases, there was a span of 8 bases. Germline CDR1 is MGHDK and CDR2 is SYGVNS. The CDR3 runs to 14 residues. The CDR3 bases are TGTGCCAGCAGTGACGTCCAGTACACCGGGGAGCTGTTTTTT. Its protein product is CASSDVQYTGELFF. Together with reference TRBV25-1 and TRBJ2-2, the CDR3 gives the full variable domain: EADIYQTPRYLVIGTGKKITLECSQTMGHDKMYWYQQDPGMELHLIHYSYGVNSTEKGDLSSESTVSRIRTEHFPLTLESARPSHTSQYLCASSDVQYTGELFFGEGSRLTVL.

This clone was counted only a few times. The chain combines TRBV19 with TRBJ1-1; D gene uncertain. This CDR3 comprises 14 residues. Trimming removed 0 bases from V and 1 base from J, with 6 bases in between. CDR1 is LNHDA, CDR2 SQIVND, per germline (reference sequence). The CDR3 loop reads CASSIDRGNTEAFF. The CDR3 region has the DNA TGTGCCAGTAGTATAGATCGGGGGAACACTGAAGCTTTCTTT.

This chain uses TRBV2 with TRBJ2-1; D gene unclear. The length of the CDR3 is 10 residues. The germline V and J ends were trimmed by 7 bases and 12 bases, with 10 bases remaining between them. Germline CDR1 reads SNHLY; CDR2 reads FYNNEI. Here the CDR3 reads CASNGQAQFF. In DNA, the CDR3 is TGTGCCAGCAATGGGCAGGCGCAGTTCTTC.

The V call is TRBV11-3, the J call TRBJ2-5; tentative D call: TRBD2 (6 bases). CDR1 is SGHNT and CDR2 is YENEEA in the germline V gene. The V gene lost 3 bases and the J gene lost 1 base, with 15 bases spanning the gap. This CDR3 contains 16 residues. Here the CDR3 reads CASSLGFMGGQETQYF. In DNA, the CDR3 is TGTGCCAGCAGCTTGGGATTTATGGGGGGCCAAGAGACCCAGTACTTC.

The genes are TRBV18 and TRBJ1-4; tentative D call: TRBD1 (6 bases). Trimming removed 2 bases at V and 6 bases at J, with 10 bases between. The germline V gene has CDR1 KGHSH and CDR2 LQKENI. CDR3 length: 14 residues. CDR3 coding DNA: TGTGCCAGCTCACCAATAGGGGGTGATGAAAAACTGTTTTTT. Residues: CASSPIGGDEKLFF.

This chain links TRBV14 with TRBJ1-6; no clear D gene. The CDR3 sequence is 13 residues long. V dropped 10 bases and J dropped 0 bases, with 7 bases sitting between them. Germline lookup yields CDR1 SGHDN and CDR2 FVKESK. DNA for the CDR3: TGTGCCACCAAGAGCTCCTATAATTCACCCCTCCACTTT. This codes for CATKSSYNSPLHF.

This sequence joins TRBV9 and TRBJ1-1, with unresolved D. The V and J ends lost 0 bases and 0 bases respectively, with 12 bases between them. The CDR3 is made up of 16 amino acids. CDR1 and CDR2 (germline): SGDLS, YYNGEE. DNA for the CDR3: TGTGCCAGCAGCGTAGAGGCAGGACCCATGAACACTGAAGCTTTCTTT. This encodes CASSVEAGPMNTEAFF.

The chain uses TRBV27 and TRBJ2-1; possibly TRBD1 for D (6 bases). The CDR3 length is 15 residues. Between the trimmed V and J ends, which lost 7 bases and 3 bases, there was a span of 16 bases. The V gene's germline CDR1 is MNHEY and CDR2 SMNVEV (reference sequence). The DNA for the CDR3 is TGTGCCAGCAAGTTACAGGGTCAGGGCTACAATGAGCAGTTCTTC. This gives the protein CASKLQGQGYNEQFF.

CDR3 in amino acids: CASSLMSQGEKLFF. The CDR3 bases are TGTGCCAGCAGCTTAATGAGTCAGGGTGAAAAACTGTTTTTT. The chain uses TRBV7-2 and TRBJ1-4, with D possibly being TRBD1 (5 bases). The V end lost 2 bases, the J end lost 7 bases, and 11 bases lay between the germline ends. Per the germline V gene, CDR1 is SGHTA and CDR2 is FQGNSA. The length of the CDR3 is 14 residues.

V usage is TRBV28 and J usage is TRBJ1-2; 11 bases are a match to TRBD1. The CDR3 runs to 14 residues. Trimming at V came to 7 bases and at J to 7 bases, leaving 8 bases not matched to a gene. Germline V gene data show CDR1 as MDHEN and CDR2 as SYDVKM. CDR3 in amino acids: CASMVGQGAFGYTF. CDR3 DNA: TGTGCCAGCATGGTTGGACAGGGGGCTTTTGGCTACACCTTC.